One and the same sample provided the 10 T cell receptor beta chains below, sequenced in a study of T cell repertoires in aging, cancer and after chemotherapy. TCR beta rearrangements were amplified from peripheral blood genomic DNA. Rearranged V-D-J TRB sequences were amplified with a mixed TRB-A/B primer pool. Each CDR3 protein gets one entry after TCRdb re-called the multiplex PCR reads with MiXCR. Seen here are some 1,700 distinct CDR3 sequences, around 24% observed once, and the top ten hold roughly 21%. The source material was blood. Every receptor here comes from a human donor with a solid tumor.

This clonotype was observed once. This chain links TRBV11-2 with TRBJ2-1, with 8 bases that match TRBD2. Germline V CDR1 and CDR2: SGHAT, FQNNGV. With 10 bases clipped from V and 5 bases from J, the junction kept 13 bases outside the gene matches. CDR3 length: 15 residues. CDR3: CATKLGLAGNNEQFF. CDR3 in DNA: TGTGCCACCAAGCTTGGGCTAGCGGGCAACAATGAGCAGTTCTTC.

This clonotype was recorded a few times. The chain links TRBV19 to TRBJ1-5; TRBD1 might be the D (5 bases). The V end was cut by 2 bases, the J end by 8 bases, with 16 bases between. CDR3 length: 15 residues. CDR1 is LNHDA and CDR2 is SQIVND in the germline V gene (reference sequence). The CDR3 DNA reads as TGTGCCAGTAGTATACCCGGGACGGCGTCAGAGCCCCAGCATTTT. Protein sequence: CASSIPGTASEPQHF.

The CDR3, as DNA: TGTGCCAGCAGCCTCAGCCGGGGGATTGGACTAGCGGGAGTGGGGACCCAGTACTTC. This translates into CASSLSRGIGLAGVGTQYF. The chain combines TRBV13 with TRBJ2-5; 13 positions agree with TRBD2. Looked up from germline, CDR1 is PRHDT and CDR2 is FYEKMQ (reference sequence). Losses at the gene ends were 5 bases for V and 7 bases for J; bases not matched to a gene: 19. CDR3 size: 19 residues.

In DNA, the CDR3 is TGTGCCAGCAGTTTATCGGCCTTTGGTTATCGGGACAGGGAAGGGCGGAATGAGCAGTTCTTC. It codes for CASSLSAFGYRDREGRNEQFF. The chain combines TRBV27 with TRBJ2-1, with 9 bases fitting TRBD1. V trimming: 0 bases; J trimming: 7 bases; junction bases outside the gene matches: 22. This CDR3 has 21 residues. The V gene's germline CDR1 is MNHEY and CDR2 SMNVEV (reference sequence).

A single count supports this clonotype. A clone one base away is much larger, so this may be a read error. The V gene is TRBV7-3, the J gene TRBJ2-1; unclear D gene. Per germline, CDR1 SGHTA and CDR2 FQGTGA. Trimming pared 3 bases from V and 11 bases from J, leaving 8 bases between. The CDR3 runs to 11 residues. CDR3 residues: CASSFGDKQFF. Here the CDR3 DNA reads TGTGCCAGCAGCTTTGGGGATAAGCAGTTCTTC.

This clonotype was detected a few times. V gene TRBV19 combines with J gene TRBJ2-7, with 11 bases lining up with TRBD2. Germline V gene lookup returns CDR1 LNHDA and CDR2 SQIVND (reference sequence). V lost 5 bases, J lost 2 bases, and 8 bases stayed unmatched. The CDR3 sequence is 16 residues long. Written as DNA, the CDR3 is TGTGCCAGTAGTGGGGCTAGCGGGAGGCCCCCCTACGAGCAGTACTTC. Amino acids: CASSGASGRPPYEQYF.

The table lists this clonotype with a few counts. V usage is TRBV14 and J usage is TRBJ2-7; 11 positions agree with TRBD1. The germline V gene has CDR1 SGHDN and CDR2 FVKESK. The CDR3 extends over 15 amino acids. The J segment lost 3 bases and the V segment lost 4 bases, leaving 5 bases of the junction unmatched. The CDR3: CASSRKGQGGYEQYF. CDR3 DNA sequence: TGTGCCAGCAGCCGCAAGGGACAGGGGGGCTACGAGCAGTACTTC.

This clonotype is classed as large. Relative to the germline gene, one junction end is altered; a read error may explain this. This chain uses TRBV15 with TRBJ1-2; D not certain. Looked up from germline, CDR1 is LNHNV and CDR2 is YYDKDF (reference sequence). The CDR3 loop spans 13 amino acids. CDR3 residues: CATRRGLLDGYTF. The CDR3 DNA reads TGTGCCACCAGGAGAGGGCTATTAGATGGCTACACCTTC. Full variable domain (remainder filled in from reference TRBV15 and TRBJ1-2): DAMVIQNPRYQVTQFGKPVTLSCSQTLNHNVMYWYQQKSSQAPKLLFHYYDKDFNNEADTPDNFQSRRPNTSFCFLDIRSPGLGDTAMYLCATRRGLLDGYTFGSGTRLTVV.

This clonotype was counted between two and nine times. This rearrangement joins TRBV25-1 to TRBJ2-7, with 9 positions matching TRBD2. Germline lookup yields CDR1 MGHDK and CDR2 SYGVNS. The CDR3 loop spans 16 amino acids. The J segment lost 4 bases and the V segment lost 3 bases, leaving 10 bases of the junction unmatched. In DNA, the CDR3 is TGTGCCAGCAGTGAGGCTAGCGGGGAACGCTTATACGAGCAGTACTTC. The encoded protein is CASSEASGERLYEQYF.

This clonotype was picked up a small number of times. This chain links TRBV20-1 with TRBJ2-1; D might be TRBD1 (5 bases). Germline assignment: CDR1 DFQATT and CDR2 SNEGSKA (reference sequence). This CDR3 is built from 12 residues. The V and J ends lost 3 bases and 8 bases respectively, with 11 bases between them. CDR3 sequence: CSASPRVDEQFF. Here the CDR3 DNA reads TGCAGTGCTAGCCCCAGGGTGGATGAGCAGTTCTTC.